This TCR beta chain was captured in a study of T cell clonotyping in hematopoietic cell transplantation. This clone was observed once. The assay was immunoSEQ multiplex PCR, and TCRdb's table has in-frame clones only and misses some. The repertoire holds around 16,000 clones, with 61% as singletons. This CDR3 comprises 15 residues. Germline V gene data show CDR1 as SGHTA and CDR2 as FQGNSA. Trimming removed 1 base from V and 1 base from J, with 10 bases in between. This clonotype was sampled from a male patient aged 50 to 60 who had an allogeneic stem cell transplant from an unrelated donor, so T cells may come from the graft donor. Some clones in this sample may be carry-over from other donors' samples. This chain joins TRBV7-2 and TRBJ2-5; D is undetermined. The sequences come from PBMCs, collected 30 days after allogeneic stem cell transplant. The CDR3 sequence is CASSLGRRIQETQYF. The CDR3 region has the DNA TGTGCCAGCAGCTTAGGTAGGCGGATCCAAGAGACCCAGTACTTC.